A single sample is the source of the 3 T cell receptor beta chains below, sequenced in a study of CD8 T cells in ankylosing spondylitis (dated by TCRdb to 2016 to 2017). The library was generated by 5' RACE. Sequenced using an Illumina HiSeq 2500. The raw public data were reprocessed by TCRdb itself: fastp quality trimming at Q25, MiXCR clonotype calling, in-frame beta chains only. Identical CDR3 proteins give one entry, which carries the most common genes and DNA. This sample comprises about 240,000 distinct CDR3 sequences, approximately 9% of them detected only once. Clones ranked in the top ten supply approximately 7% of the sample. Sequenced sample: blood, either unsorted or a sorted T cell fraction (not recorded which). The receptors shown here come from a male donor with ankylosing spondylitis or in good health (not recorded which).

At least ten counts were recorded for this clonotype. V and J are TRBV21-1 and TRBJ2-5; the D call TRBD1 from the table was never checked on the DNA. TRBV21-1 is labeled a pseudogene. CDR3 length: 16 amino acids. The CDR3 DNA is TGTGCCAGCAGCAAAGTCGACAGGGTTAAGGAAGAGACCCAGTACTTC. Its protein product is CASSKVDRVKEETQYF.

This clonotype appeared a few times. A much larger clone lies a single base off, so this may be a read error. CDR3 in DNA: TGCGCCAGCAGCCGCGGGGGGATTAGCACAGCTACGCAGTATTTT. It encodes CASSRGGISTATQYF. The chain couples TRBV4-1 to TRBJ2-3, with 8 positions matching TRBD2. From germline, CDR1 is MGHRA and CDR2 YSYEKL. The CDR3 has 15 residues.

This clonotype was counted at least ten times. The rearrangement uses TRBV12-3 or TRBV12-4 and TRBJ1-2, with D hard to call. The ends were cut back, 3 bases at V and 4 bases at J, with 6 bases in the middle. CDR3 length: 12 amino acids. The CDR3 DNA follows: TGTGCCAGCAGTTTGTTGGGCTATGGCTACACCTTC. The encoded protein is CASSLLGYGYTF.